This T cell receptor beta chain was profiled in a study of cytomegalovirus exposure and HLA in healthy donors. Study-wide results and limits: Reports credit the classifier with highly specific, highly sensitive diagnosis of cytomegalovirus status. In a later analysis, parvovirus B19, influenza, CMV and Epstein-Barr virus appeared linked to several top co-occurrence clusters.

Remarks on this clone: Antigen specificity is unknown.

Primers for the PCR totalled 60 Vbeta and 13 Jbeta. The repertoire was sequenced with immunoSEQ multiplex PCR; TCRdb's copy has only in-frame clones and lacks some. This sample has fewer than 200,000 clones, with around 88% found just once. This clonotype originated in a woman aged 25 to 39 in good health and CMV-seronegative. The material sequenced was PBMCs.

In nucleotides, the CDR3 is TGTGCCAGCAGCTTAAACACAGGGGCAAATGAGCAGTTCTTC. The encoded protein is CASSLNTGANEQFF. This chain links TRBV5-4 with TRBJ2-1, with 7 positions matching TRBD1. Germline loops: CDR1 SGHNT, CDR2 YYREEE (reference sequence). V trimming: 2 bases; J trimming: 7 bases; junction bases outside the gene matches: 6. The CDR3 extends over 14 amino acids.